Following are 19 T cell receptor beta chains from one sample sequenced in a study of T cells in Graves' hyperthyroidism and ophthalmopathy (dated by TCRdb to between 2017 and 2020). Receptor libraries were prepared by multiplex PCR. The run used an Illumina HiSeq 2000. TCR beta CDR3 regions were amplified from RNA transcripts. The first round of RT-PCR for the TCR CDR3 was performed with the HTBI primer set and the Qiagen OneStep RT-PCR kit. TCRdb redid the processing of the public reads, applying fastp at Q25 and MiXCR, and retained in-frame beta chains. Every entry covers one CDR3 protein and lists the most common genes and DNA from its rows. The sample table shows 250,000 to 350,000 distinct CDR3 sequences, and over 15% are seen once. The ten largest clones take up about 50% of the sample. What was sequenced was blood. The origin of the receptors is a woman aged 55-69 years with Graves' ophthalmopathy.

This clonotype was picked up many times. V is TRBV5-6 and J is TRBJ2-5; D uncertain. The CDR3 sequence is 13 residues long. The germline CDR1 and CDR2 sequences are SGHDT and YYEEEE. The V end lost 6 bases, the J end lost 4 bases, and 13 bases lay between the germline ends. Here the CDR3 DNA reads TGTGCCAGCACCTCGACATTGGGAGAGACCCAGTACTTC. Its translation is CASTSTLGETQYF. Full variable domain (remainder filled in from reference TRBV5-6 and TRBJ2-5): DAGVTQSPTHLIKTRGQQVTLRCSPKSGHDTVSWYQQALGQGPQFIFQYYEEEERQRGNFPDRFSGHQFPNYSSELNVNALLLGDSALYLCASTSTLGETQYFGPGTRLLVL.

Note on this clonotype: This may arise from a read error, as a much more abundant clone is one base away. The rearrangement links TRBV18 to TRBJ2-1; 11 bases match TRBD2. Germline trimming cut 6 bases from V and 7 bases from J; bases unmatched to any gene: 8. From germline, CDR1 is KGHSH and CDR2 LQKENI. The CDR3 is 15 residues long. The CDR3 DNA is TGTGCCAGCTCGCCGAGACTAGCGGGAAGTAATGAGCAGTTCTTC. It specifies CASSPRLAGSNEQFF.

This chain connects TRBV5-6 to TRBJ2-2; no definite D call. The CDR3 totals 12 residues. V lost 2 bases and J lost 8, with 7 bases in between. Germline-derived CDR1 and CDR2 are SGHDT and YYEEEE. CDR3 in amino acids: CASSFELGELFF. In nucleotides, the CDR3 is TGTGCCAGCAGCTTCGAACTAGGGGAGCTGTTTTTT.

This clonotype was seen a few times. The chain combines TRBV19 with TRBJ2-7; D call uncertain. This CDR3 has 14 amino acids. Looked up from germline, CDR1 is LNHDA and CDR2 is SQIVND (reference sequence). The V end lost 3 bases, the J end lost 6 bases, and 15 bases lay between the germline ends. The CDR3 region has the DNA TGTGCCAGTAGTATGGAGCCCAGAAAGGGCGAGCAGTACTTC. Its protein product is CASSMEPRKGEQYF.

The chain carries TRBV27 and TRBJ2-7; 7 positions match TRBD1. The trim removed 4 bases at V and 2 bases at J, leaving 14 bases unmatched. CDR3 length: 17 residues. Germline loops: CDR1 MNHEY, CDR2 SMNVEV (reference sequence). CDR3 loop: CASSSRALTGITYEQYF. The CDR3 DNA reads as TGTGCCAGCAGTTCGAGGGCCCTGACAGGGATCACCTACGAGCAGTACTTC.

In its sample, this clonotype was seen many times. This sequence joins TRBV6-2 or TRBV6-3 and TRBJ2-5; 10 nucleotides match TRBD2. The CDR3 covers 16 residues. J was trimmed by 5 bases and V by 0 bases; bases with no gene match: 6. Germline CDR1 and CDR2: MNHEY and SVGEGT. The CDR3 nucleotides are TGTGCCAGCAGTTACTCTCTAGCGGGGGAGATGGAGACCCAGTACTTC. Translation: CASSYSLAGEMETQYF.

The chain links TRBV20-1 to TRBJ2-7; D remains ambiguous. The V end lost 1 base, the J end lost 5 bases, and 6 bases lay between the germline ends. Germline lookup yields CDR1 DFQATT and CDR2 SNEGSKA (reference sequence). The CDR3 covers 11 residues. The CDR3 region is CSARAPNEQYF. The CDR3 DNA reads TGCAGTGCTAGAGCGCCTAACGAGCAGTACTTC.

The table lists this clonotype with a few counts. This rearrangement joins TRBV4-1 to TRBJ1-5; no definite D call. Looked up from germline, CDR1 is MGHRA and CDR2 is YSYEKL. There are 14 residues in the CDR3. Trimming left V 1 base short and J 5 bases short, with 9 bases between. The CDR3 reads CASSQGPLDQPQHF. CDR3 DNA: TGCGCCAGCAGCCAAGGGCCATTGGATCAGCCCCAGCATTTT.

This clonotype has ten or more counts. The chain uses TRBV5-1 and TRBJ1-1, with D unclear. The germline V gene has CDR1 SGHRS and CDR2 YFSETQ. The CDR3 runs to 16 residues. V was shortened by 0 bases and J by 3 bases, with 15 bases between the two germline ends. The CDR3 loop is CASSLVTWTSDTEAFF. The CDR3 DNA sequence: TGCGCCAGCAGCTTGGTAACATGGACGAGTGACACTGAAGCTTTCTTT.

This clonotype was counted many times. The V gene is TRBV28, the J gene TRBJ2-7; weak D call: TRBD2 (6 bases). The CDR3 covers 14 residues. The germline V and J ends were trimmed by 2 bases and 3 bases, with 11 bases remaining between them. The germline V gene has CDR1 MDHEN and CDR2 SYDVKM. DNA of the CDR3: TGTGCCAGCAGTTTAGGGACTCCCTACTACGAGCAGTACTTC. Translating gives CASSLGTPYYEQYF.

In this sample, this clonotype turned up many times. This chain joins TRBV25-1 and TRBJ1-4; possible D gene TRBD1, 6 bases. There are 16 residues in the CDR3. CDR1 and CDR2 (germline): MGHDK, SYGVNS. The V and J ends lost 6 bases and 1 base respectively, with 15 bases between them. The CDR3 DNA follows: TGTGCCAGCAGCCCCGGGACACCGAGAACTAATGAAAAACTGTTTTTT. Translated, it gives CASSPGTPRTNEKLFF.

This clonotype showed up many times. V and J are TRBV29-1 and TRBJ2-7; TRBD2 aligns across 10 bases. This CDR3 contains 14 residues. The trim removed 3 bases at V and 3 bases at J, leaving 5 bases unmatched. CDR1 SQVTM and CDR2 ANQGSEA come from the germline V gene. CDR3 loop: CSVDGLADSYEQYF. DNA for the CDR3: TGCAGCGTTGACGGACTAGCGGATAGCTACGAGCAGTACTTC.

This clonotype appeared many times. CDR3 in DNA: TGTGCCAGCAGTTTCCCGGTGACCTCACCCCTCCACTTT. Protein sequence: CASSFPVTSPLHF. The chain has TRBV28 and TRBJ1-6; unclear D gene. V shed 3 bases and J shed 10 bases, with 10 bases lying between them. Looked up from germline, CDR1 is MDHEN and CDR2 is SYDVKM. The CDR3 runs 13 residues.

The gene calls are TRBV30 and TRBJ2-3, with TRBD2 matching over 11 bases. The J segment lost 4 bases and the V segment lost 4 bases, leaving 4 bases of the junction unmatched. This CDR3 has 14 amino acids. Germline V gene lookup returns CDR1 GTSNPN and CDR2 SVGIG (reference sequence). This CDR3 reads CAWTSGRSSDTQYF. CDR3 coding DNA: TGTGCCTGGACTAGCGGGAGGTCGTCAGATACGCAGTATTTT.

This clonotype was counted ten times or more. The chain couples TRBV2 to TRBJ1-5; no clear D. The germline CDR1 and CDR2 sequences are SNHLY and FYNNEI. Trimming removed 8 bases at V and 3 bases at J, with 8 bases between. The length of the CDR3 is 12 residues. The CDR3 protein is CASRRFNQPQHF. The CDR3 bases are TGTGCCAGCCGGCGGTTCAATCAGCCCCAGCATTTT. The full variable domain, in which reference TRBV2 and TRBJ1-5 provide the parts outside the CDR3, is EPEVTQTPSHQVTQMGQEVILRCVPISNHLYFYWYRQILGQKVEFLVSFYNNEISEKSEIFDDQFSVERPDGSNFTLKIRSTKLEDSAMYFCASRRFNQPQHFGDGTRLSIL.

This clonotype was seen a few times. This chain joins TRBV5-1 and TRBJ2-7, with D hard to call. Germline CDR1 is SGHRS and CDR2 is YFSETQ. This CDR3 comprises 13 residues. V was shortened by 0 bases and J by 6 bases, with 10 bases between the two germline ends. The CDR3 DNA reads as TGCGCCAGCAGCTTGGACAGTTCAAGCGAGCAGTACTTC. Translating gives CASSLDSSSEQYF.

This clonotype was counted many times. The chain uses TRBV10-3 and TRBJ2-1, with 7 bases lining up with TRBD1. The CDR3 length is 15 residues. V lost 2 bases to trimming and J lost 1 base; unmatched junction nucleotides: 2. The germline V gene encodes CDR1 ENHRY and CDR2 SYGVKD. The CDR3 region is CAISERQGSYNEQFF. The CDR3 DNA reads TGTGCCATCAGTGAGAGACAGGGATCCTACAATGAGCAGTTCTTC.

As to this clonotype: A much larger clone differs by one base, so this may be a read error. This chain uses TRBV9 with TRBJ2-1; tentatively, D is TRBD2 (6 bases). Germline CDR1 and CDR2: SGDLS and YYNGEE. The CDR3 length is 16 residues. Here the CDR3 reads CARSPGGFTESGEQFF. The CDR3 DNA is TGTGCCCGCAGCCCCGGGGGTTTCACAGAAAGCGGTGAGCAGTTCTTC.

In its sample, this clonotype was seen many times. The chain joins TRBV20-1 to TRBJ2-1; 9 bases match TRBD2. This CDR3 comprises 14 residues. V was clipped by 2 bases and J by 9 bases; unmatched bases: 8. Germline CDR1 is DFQATT and CDR2 is SNEGSKA (reference sequence). The CDR3 DNA sequence: TGCAGTGCTAGAAAGGGGCTAGCGGGAACTGAGCAGTTCTTC. The encoded protein is CSARKGLAGTEQFF.